These 26 T cell receptor beta chains were all obtained from the same sample, sequenced in a study of Ad26.COV2.S vaccination and SARS-CoV-2 variants. Data came from immunoSEQ multiplex PCR; TCRdb stores just in-frame clones and leaves some out. The top ten hold 5% to 6.5% of the sample, which has about 180,000 clones, about 83% seen once. The specimen comprised peripheral blood, sampled after recovery from COVID-19. Receptors were obtained from a human donor who had recovered from COVID-19.

The chain is built from TRBV3-1 (or the pseudogene TRBV3-2) and TRBJ2-3, with D possibly matching TRBD2 (6 bases). Deletions cut 2 bases from V and 2 bases from J, with 11 bases between. The CDR3 is made up of 15 amino acids. Per germline, CDR1 LGHDT and CDR2 YNNKEL (reference sequence). The CDR3 is CASSQKTGLTDTQYF. The CDR3 DNA sequence: TGTGCCAGCAGCCAAAAAACGGGACTCACAGATACGCAGTATTTT.

This chain links TRBV29-1 with TRBJ1-1, with D maybe TRBD1 (6 bases). The CDR3 spans 14 residues. Germline V gene lookup returns CDR1 SQVTM and CDR2 ANQGSEA. The V gene lost 6 bases and the J gene lost 1 base, with 15 bases spanning the gap. The CDR3 spells CSVKPGQTNTEAFF. In DNA form, the CDR3 reads TGCAGCGTCAAACCGGGACAAACGAACACTGAAGCTTTCTTT.

The DNA of the CDR3 is TGTGCCAGCAGCGCGGGACAGATGAACACTGAAGCTTTCTTT. It is translated as CASSAGQMNTEAFF. V gene TRBV3-1 (or the pseudogene TRBV3-2) combines with J gene TRBJ1-1, with 7 bases identical to TRBD1. V shed 5 bases and J 0 bases; nucleotides not matched to a gene: 3. The CDR3 sequence is 14 residues long. CDR1 and CDR2 from the germline V gene are LGHDT and YNNKEL (reference sequence).

The chain carries TRBV3-1 (or the pseudogene TRBV3-2) and TRBJ2-3; perhaps TRBD2 as D (6 bases). V was cut by 2 bases and J by 3 bases, with 15 bases left in between. The length of the CDR3 is 16 residues. The germline V gene has CDR1 LGHDT and CDR2 YNNKEL (reference sequence). Here the CDR3 reads CASSQNSPGGTDTQYF. For the CDR3, the DNA is TGTGCCAGCAGCCAAAATAGCCCCGGAGGGACAGATACGCAGTATTTT.

The rearrangement uses TRBV6-5 and TRBJ2-3; D gene unclear. The V gene lost 7 bases and the J gene lost 1 base, with 12 bases spanning the gap. This CDR3 has 14 amino acids. From germline, CDR1 is MNHEY and CDR2 SVGAGI. This chain's CDR3 is CASTDSLGTDTQYF. The CDR3 DNA follows: TGTGCCAGCACCGATTCACTCGGCACAGATACGCAGTATTTT.

Only one count was recorded for this clone. The chain has TRBV19 and TRBJ2-2, with D tentatively TRBD1 (5 bases). The V end lost 6 bases, the J end lost 6 bases, and 14 bases lay between the germline ends. The germline gives CDR1 LNHDA, CDR2 SQIVND (reference sequence). The CDR3 totals 14 residues. CDR3 loop: CASREAGWAGELFF. In DNA, the CDR3 is TGTGCCAGTAGAGAGGCAGGGTGGGCCGGGGAGCTGTTTTTT.

The V call is TRBV11-1, the J call TRBJ1-1; tentative D call: TRBD1 (6 bases). Trimming removed 5 bases from V and 2 bases from J, with 15 bases in between. CDR1 is SGHAT, CDR2 FQDESV, per germline (reference sequence). CDR3 length: 15 residues. CDR3 loop: CASSHRGGLNTEAFF. DNA for the CDR3: TGTGCCAGCAGCCATCGGGGGGGCCTTAACACTGAAGCTTTCTTT.

This chain links TRBV5-4 with TRBJ1-1, with TRBD1 matching 7 bases. V dropped 2 bases and J dropped 2; count of bases not matched to a gene: 6. The V gene's germline CDR1 is SGHNT and CDR2 YYREEE (reference sequence). The CDR3 has 15 residues. The CDR3: CASSFMTGPNTEAFF. The CDR3 region has the DNA TGTGCCAGCAGCTTTATGACAGGGCCCAACACTGAAGCTTTCTTT.

The rearrangement uses TRBV4-1 and TRBJ1-5, with D possibly matching TRBD1 (6 bases). The CDR3 has 15 amino acids. Germline loops: CDR1 MGHRA, CDR2 YSYEKL. V was pared by 1 base and J by 5 bases, with 12 bases between. DNA of the CDR3: TGCGCCAGCAGCCAAGCAGTCACAGGGTATCAGCCCCAGCATTTT. This translates into CASSQAVTGYQPQHF.

J is TRBJ1-1 and V is TRBV5-6; D is possibly TRBD1 (5 bases). V shed 3 bases and J shed 1 base, with 10 bases lying between them. Per germline, CDR1 SGHDT and CDR2 YYEEEE. The CDR3 has 14 residues. The CDR3 reads CASSYRTPNTEAFF. CDR3 nucleotide sequence: TGTGCCAGCAGCTATCGGACACCGAACACTGAAGCTTTCTTT.

This chain connects TRBV5-1 to TRBJ2-7; weak D call: TRBD1 (7 bases). V gave up 4 bases and J gave up 3 bases, with 14 bases separating them. In germline, CDR1 is SGHRS, CDR2 YFSETQ. This CDR3 has 14 residues. CDR3 in DNA: TGCGCCAGCAGCCCCTGGCAGGGGGGCTACGAGCAGTACTTC. This encodes CASSPWQGGYEQYF.

The genes are TRBV30 and TRBJ2-5; D not resolved. Trimming removed 2 bases at V and 0 bases at J, with 13 bases between. The CDR3 runs to 15 residues. Germline V gene sequence: CDR1 GTSNPN, CDR2 SVGIG (reference sequence). CDR3 loop: CAWSMKRRYQETQYF. CDR3 sequence (DNA): TGTGCCTGGAGTATGAAGCGACGGTACCAAGAGACCCAGTACTTC.

The gene calls are TRBV4-2 and TRBJ2-2; tentatively, D is TRBD1 (6 bases). The length of the CDR3 is 18 residues. The germline CDR1 and CDR2 sequences are LGHNA and YNFKEQ. Trimming cost V 3 bases and J 3 bases, with 20 bases left between them. CDR3 nucleotides: TGTGCCAGCAGCCAGCCGACAGGATTTGGTCGGGACACCGGGGAGCTGTTTTTT. This sequence encodes CASSQPTGFGRDTGELFF.

This clone was counted between two and nine times. This chain links TRBV28 with TRBJ2-7, with 9 bases matching TRBD1. The germline V gene has CDR1 MDHEN and CDR2 SYDVKM. V gave up 6 bases and J gave up 4 bases; unmatched junction bases: 7. The CDR3 covers 14 residues. CDR3 residues: CASRGQGTGYEQYF. CDR3 nucleotides: TGTGCCAGCAGGGGACAGGGTACGGGATACGAGCAGTACTTC.

This clone was seen only a few times. V gene TRBV27 combines with J gene TRBJ2-7; 9 bases line up with TRBD1. The V segment lost 2 bases and the J segment 5 bases; nucleotides outside the gene matches: 4. The CDR3 is made up of 14 amino acids. Per the germline V gene, CDR1 is MNHEY and CDR2 is SMNVEV (reference sequence). CDR3 in amino acids: CASSLGTGRNEQYF. The CDR3 coding sequence is TGTGCCAGCAGTTTAGGGACAGGGAGGAACGAGCAGTACTTC.

This clone has only one observation. The chain carries TRBV21-1 and TRBJ1-5; the DNA was not compared with TRBD1, the D call given in the table. TRBV21-1 is tagged as a pseudogene. The CDR3 runs to 15 residues. The CDR3 sequence: CASGGSYLTNQPQHF. The DNA of the CDR3 is TGTGCCTCAGGGGGCTCCTACCTAACCAATCAGCCCCAGCATTTT.

This clone has just one count. The chain employs TRBV7-3 and TRBJ1-6, with TRBD1 as a possible D gene (5 bases). The CDR3 loop spans 15 amino acids. Germline CDR1 SGHTA, CDR2 FQGTGA. V was trimmed by 2 bases and J by 13 bases, leaving 18 bases between them. CDR3 region: CASSLGTGPLWPLHF. In DNA, the CDR3 is TGTGCCAGCAGCTTAGGTACAGGCCCCCTTTGGCCCCTCCACTTT.

This chain connects TRBV7-2 to TRBJ2-1; unclear D gene. The CDR3 is 13 residues long. The V end lost 1 base, the J end lost 8 bases, and 9 bases lay between the germline ends. The germline gives CDR1 SGHTA, CDR2 FQGNSA. The CDR3 here is CASSLGGRHEQFF. CDR3 sequence (DNA): TGTGCCAGCAGCTTAGGGGGAAGGCATGAGCAGTTCTTC.

The chain uses TRBV5-1 and TRBJ1-1; D is perhaps TRBD1 (5 bases). There are 14 residues in the CDR3. Trimming stripped 0 bases from V and 0 bases from J, with 6 bases between. From germline, CDR1 is SGHRS and CDR2 YFSETQ. CDR3 in DNA: TGCGCCAGCAGCTTGGGGGACTTGAACACTGAAGCTTTCTTT. It yields the protein CASSLGDLNTEAFF.

This sequence joins TRBV7-9 and TRBJ1-2; D ambiguous. CDR1 and CDR2 from the germline V gene are SEHNR and FQNEAQ (reference sequence). V lost 3 bases and J 1 base, leaving 9 bases between the germline ends. The CDR3 sequence is 14 residues long. CDR3 loop: CASSFTRFNYGYTF. Here the CDR3 DNA reads TGTGCCAGCAGCTTCACGAGATTTAACTATGGCTACACCTTC.

The chain links TRBV30 to TRBJ2-7; D remains unclear. The CDR3 is made up of 12 amino acids. The germline V gene has CDR1 GTSNPN and CDR2 SVGIG (reference sequence). V lost 4 bases to trimming and J lost 2 bases, with 9 bases between them. In nucleotides, the CDR3 is TGTGCCTGGACCTCGACTCCCTACGAGCAGTACTTC. The encoded protein is CAWTSTPYEQYF.

The chain recombines TRBV6-5 with TRBJ1-5; D gene uncertain. Germline-derived CDR1 and CDR2 are MNHEY and SVGAGI. Between the trimmed V and J ends, which lost 4 bases and 0 bases, there was a span of 4 bases. The CDR3 runs to 13 residues. CDR3 DNA: TGTGCCAGCAGTTCTCATAGCAATCAGCCCCAGCATTTT. Its protein product is CASSSHSNQPQHF.

This clone was detected once. The genes are TRBV27 and TRBJ2-1; TRBD2 matches at 7 bases. The CDR3 has 16 amino acids. After removal of 3 bases from V and 6 bases from J, the junction contained 11 bases not matched to a gene. CDR1 and CDR2 (germline): MNHEY, SMNVEV (reference sequence). The CDR3 DNA reads TGTGCCAGCAGTTTTCCTCGGGGAGGGAAGGGCAATGAGCAGTTCTTC. Translation: CASSFPRGGKGNEQFF.

The J gene is TRBJ2-7, the V gene TRBV27; D unresolved. V was shortened by 1 base and J by 2 bases, with 9 bases between the two germline ends. CDR3 size: 14 residues. The germline CDR1 and CDR2 sequences are MNHEY and SMNVEV (reference sequence). The CDR3 DNA follows: TGTGCCAGCAGTTTATTCAGTGGTACCTACGAGCAGTACTTC. It encodes CASSLFSGTYEQYF.

The chain recombines TRBV28 with TRBJ2-7, with D tentatively TRBD2 (5 bases). V lost 5 bases and J 2 bases, leaving 10 bases between the germline ends. The germline CDR1 and CDR2 sequences are MDHEN and SYDVKM. The CDR3 totals 13 residues. For the CDR3, the DNA is TGTGCCAGCAGTCCGATACTAGCCTACGAGCAGTACTTC. This translates into CASSPILAYEQYF.

J is TRBJ2-7 and V is TRBV2, with a tentative D call TRBD2 (6 bases). Germline V lookup: CDR1 SNHLY, CDR2 FYNNEI. The CDR3 is made up of 17 amino acids. V was pared by 0 bases and J by 2 bases, with 17 bases between. The CDR3 protein is CASSEATGTPGPYEQYF. CDR3 nucleotide sequence: TGTGCCAGCAGTGAAGCGACCGGGACTCCGGGGCCCTACGAGCAGTACTTC.